These 5 T cell receptor beta chains were all obtained from the same sample, sequenced in a study of T cell responses to AZD1222 COVID-19 vaccine. TCRdb keeps only in-frame clones here, not all; method: immunoSEQ multiplex PCR. This table has 70,000 to 95,000 clones, 91% appearing once. The specimen was peripheral blood, collected 28 days after the second AZD1222 dose. These receptors came from an adult who received the AZD1222 COVID-19 vaccine.

The V and J genes are TRBV19 and TRBJ1-5; 7 bases match TRBD1. The V gene's germline CDR1 is LNHDA and CDR2 SQIVND (reference sequence). The CDR3 is 11 residues long. Unmatched junction bases numbered 6, after V lost 4 bases and J lost 15 bases. The CDR3 loop reads CASSKTGRWHF. The CDR3 nucleotides are TGTGCCAGTAGTAAGACAGGGAGATGGCATTTT.

The chain couples TRBV24-1 to TRBJ2-1; a weak D match, TRBD2 (7 bases). Trimming cost V 2 bases and J 4 bases, with 14 bases left between them. Germline CDR1 KGHDR, CDR2 SFDVKD. The CDR3 loop spans 16 amino acids. CDR3 coding DNA: TGTGCCACCAGTGATTGGGGCGGGGGCCCTTACAATGAGCAGTTCTTC. Protein product: CATSDWGGGPYNEQFF.

The chain carries TRBV6-2 or TRBV6-3 and TRBJ2-7, with TRBD1 matching over 8 bases. After removal of 4 bases from V and 4 bases from J, the junction contained 3 bases not matched to a gene. The length of the CDR3 is 13 residues. Germline V gene data show CDR1 as MNHEY and CDR2 as SVGEGT. The CDR3 reads CASSWGTGYEQYF. Written as DNA, the CDR3 is TGTGCCAGCAGTTGGGGGACAGGTTACGAGCAGTACTTC.

This clone was seen only a few times. The V call is TRBV2, the J call TRBJ2-2; TRBD2 aligns across 12 bases. The germline V gene has CDR1 SNHLY and CDR2 FYNNEI. V gave up 7 bases and J gave up 4 bases; unmatched junction bases: 7. This CDR3 contains 16 residues. As DNA, the CDR3 is TGTGCCAGCAAGACTAGCGGGAGTTGGAGCACCGGGGAGCTGTTTTTT. This gives the protein CASKTSGSWSTGELFF. The variable domain in full, with the rest retrieved from reference TRBV2 and TRBJ2-2, is EPEVTQTPSHQVTQMGQEVILRCVPISNHLYFYWYRQILGQKVEFLVSFYNNEISEKSEIFDDQFSVERPDGSNFTLKIRSTKLEDSAMYFCASKTSGSWSTGELFFGEGSRLTVL.

The chain recombines TRBV5-4 with TRBJ2-5; 7 positions agree with TRBD2. CDR1 SGHNT and CDR2 YYREEE come from the germline V gene (reference sequence). The ends lost 1 base at V and 0 bases at J; junction bases unmatched: 3. CDR3 length: 15 amino acids. The CDR3 coding sequence is TGTGCCAGCAGCTTGACTAGCGCCAACCAAGAGACCCAGTACTTC. This sequence encodes CASSLTSANQETQYF.